The 2 T cell receptor beta chains given below trace back to one sample, sequenced in a study of early T cells in non-severe SARS-CoV-2 infection. One entry per CDR3 protein, called by TCRdb with MiXCR from the 5' RACE reads. Among under 70,000 distinct CDR3 sequences, about 7.7% were seen once, and the ten largest hold 8% to 11%. The sequences come from whole blood, collected at baseline. The receptors shown here come from an adult who was a healthcare worker with PCR-confirmed SARS-CoV-2 infection or an uninfected control (not recorded which).

This clonotype has ten or more counts. The J gene is TRBJ2-4, the V gene TRBV19, with 7 bases lining up with TRBD1. J lost 9 bases, V lost 0 bases, and 2 bases had no gene match. Looked up from germline, CDR1 is LNHDA and CDR2 is SQIVND (reference sequence). The CDR3 consists of 13 residues. CDR3 in DNA: TGTGCCAGTAGTATAGAGGGGGACAGCATTCAGTACTTC. Protein: CASSIEGDSIQYF.

This clonotype was recorded at least ten times. The chain is built from TRBV28 and TRBJ2-5; D unclear. The CDR3 consists of 14 residues. V lost 6 bases to trimming and J lost 2 bases, with 13 bases between them. CDR1 and CDR2 (germline): MDHEN, SYDVKM. The CDR3 coding sequence is TGTGCCAGCAGCTCTCACTCAGTTCAAGAGACCCAGTACTTC. This translates into CASSSHSVQETQYF.